This T cell receptor beta chain was captured by sequencing in a study of vaccination and CD4 T cells after COVID-19. As for treatment: roughly 10-day PBMC culture with coronavirus spike peptide pools or control peptides (ViraFEST assay). The sample holds a few counts of this clonotype. Its target is unknown. Sequenced with the Oncomine TCR Beta short-read assay was DNA taken from cultured CD4+ T cells. Genomic DNA was isolated from cultured CD4+ T cells. In TCRdb, the PCR reads were re-called with MiXCR into one record per CDR3 protein. The sample holds fewer than 20,000 distinct CDR3 sequences, approximately 42% seen once. Trimming took 6 bases from V and 0 from J; bases not matched to a gene: 13. Germline CDR1 is DFQATT and CDR2 is SNEGSKA (reference sequence). The CDR3 is 17 amino acids.

What was sequenced was cultured CD4+ T cells from blood. This chain uses TRBV20-1 with TRBJ2-3; TRBD1 agrees at 9 bases. The origin of this receptor is a human donor with COVID-19. The CDR3 sequence is CSARGTGRGSSTDTQYF. The CDR3 DNA reads TGCAGTGCAAGGGGGACAGGGAGAGGTTCTAGCACAGATACGCAGTATTTT.